This TCR beta chain was retrieved from a study of blood T cell repertoires in COVID-19. Looking at the study overall: The study drew acute and convalescent COVID-19 samples from the United States, Italy and Spain. PBMCs, B-cell-depleted T cells, or T cells provided the cDNA or gDNA that made up the material.

Assay used: immunoSEQ multiplex PCR; TCRdb lists only in-frame clones, some missing. The sample lists about 220,000 clones; over 75% were seen once. This CDR3 has 18 residues. The V gene's germline CDR1 is LGHDT and CDR2 YNNKEL (reference sequence). The trim removed 4 bases at V and 2 bases at J, leaving 13 bases unmatched. This clone was seen just once. Individuals aged roughly 18 to 95 years were recruited from about two dozen US areas. The chain employs TRBV3-1 (or the pseudogene TRBV3-2) and TRBJ1-3; 8 positions match TRBD1. The sequenced material came from PBMCs or T cells enriched from blood (not recorded which). This TCR derives from a woman aged 55-70 years who had recovered from COVID-19. CDR3 sequence: CASSRKEGTGWAGNTIYF. In DNA form, the CDR3 reads TGTGCCAGCAGCCGTAAAGAGGGGACAGGATGGGCTGGAAACACCATATATTTT.